This record covers a single T cell receptor beta chain. The sample comes from a study of blood T cell repertoires in COVID-19. At the level of the study: T cells, B-cell-depleted T cells, or PBMCs supplied cDNA or gDNA.

Trimming at V came to 3 bases and at J to 6 bases, leaving 8 bases not matched to a gene. The CDR3 is 16 amino acids. The V gene's germline CDR1 is MNHNS and CDR2 SASEGT. Participant-reported clinical history was the basis for cohort assignment. Measured with immunoSEQ multiplex PCR; TCRdb has only the in-frame clones, and not every one. This table has fewer than 400,000 clones, 90% to 95% appearing once. What was sequenced was PBMCs or T cells enriched from blood (not recorded which). V usage is TRBV6-1 and J usage is TRBJ2-2; TRBD1 aligns across 9 bases. The source is a woman in her 30s who had been exposed to COVID-19. CDR3 nucleotides: TGTGCCAGCAGTGAGGGTGGGACAGGGTCGGCCGGGGAGCTGTTTTTT. It specifies CASSEGGTGSAGELFF.